A selection of T cell receptor beta chains follows, all from one sample in a study of T cell responses to AZD1222 COVID-19 vaccine. Clones were read by immunoSEQ multiplex PCR, and TCRdb kept only the in-frame ones, dropping some. The repertoire holds 90,000 to 130,000 clones, with 85% to 90% as singletons. The sample here was peripheral blood, taken 28 days after the second AZD1222 dose. The receptors here all came from an adult who received the AZD1222 COVID-19 vaccine. The CDR3 runs from the conserved cysteine through the conserved F or W.

>TRBV2|TRBJ1-5
CASSERGGLNQPQHF
>TRBV7-9|TRBJ1-2
CASITEGANYGYTF
>TRBV2|TRBJ2-2
CASSSQAFANTGELFF
>TRBV5-8|TRBJ2-6
CASSLDRGSNGANVLTF
>TRBV30|TRBJ2-5
CAFLLVRRDEETQYF
>TRBV5-1|TRBJ1-4
CASSSGLTNEKLFF
>TRBV6-1|TRBJ1-3
CASSEEAGVIANTIYF
>TRBV4-2|TRBJ1-2
CASSQDTGANYGYTF
>TRBV7-2|TRBJ1-5
CASSPWGRGSNQPQHF
>TRBV19|TRBJ1-2
CASSIREVPYGYTF
>TRBV27|TRBJ1-1
CASSLWGRGELNTEAFF
>TRBV6-5|TRBJ1-2
CASSPGTVYGYTF
>TRBV7-3|TRBJ2-3
CASSSSGSRADTQYF
>TRBV7-9|TRBJ2-7
CASSLSALEQYF
>TRBV5-5|TRBJ1-3
CASSWGRMGGNTIYF
>TRBV7-8|TRBJ2-7
CASSLGGQGFYEQYF
>TRBV5-4|TRBJ1-1
CASNSQGWNTEAFF
>TRBV12-3/TRBV12-4|TRBJ2-7
CASRVTRGEQYF
>TRBV11-2|TRBJ1-1
CASSLKTLSGTEAFF
>TRBV5-1|TRBJ2-5
CASRPRDRAYQETQYF
>TRBV19|TRBJ1-2
CASSIRTGRVGYTF
>TRBV7-3|TRBJ2-2
CASSLPHYSGGHGELFF
>TRBV27|TRBJ2-3
CATAVASGLTDTQYF
>TRBV6-5|TRBJ2-7
CASSSSPTGTYEQYF
>TRBV25-1|TRBJ2-2
CASRASGRGTGELFF
>TRBV28|TRBJ1-2
CASSATGTGYYGYTF
>TRBV18|TRBJ2-1
CASSEDRANEQFF
>TRBV5-4|TRBJ2-1
CASSFYRTSGVGGVEQFF
>TRBV7-9|TRBJ1-1
CASSSFDSANTEAFF
>TRBV11-2|TRBJ1-3
CASSPSGNTIYF
>TRBV6-5|TRBJ1-2
CASTLAADSYGYTF
>TRBV7-2|TRBJ1-4
CASSLRTAHNEKLFF
>TRBV9|TRBJ2-1
CASSPQRGRNEQFF
>TRBV20-1|TRBJ1-2
CSASPLGGQGHYGYTF
>TRBV7-2|TRBJ1-2
CASSLMGNFGYTF
>TRBV7-9|TRBJ2-5
CASSTLAGGHLGETQYF
>TRBV30|TRBJ1-5
CAWSPGLRNQPQHF
>TRBV5-1|TRBJ2-3
CASSPQGLSTDTQYF
>TRBV28|TRBJ1-2
CASSPLGTYGYTF
>TRBV10-1|TRBJ2-7
CASSENAGPYEQYF
>TRBV28|TRBJ1-2
CASNLWPYRQGNYGYTF
>TRBV27|TRBJ2-5
CASSPGTANQETQYF
>TRBV18|TRBJ2-2
CASSPLENELFF
>TRBV2|TRBJ1-5
CASSDYEGWSQPQHF
>TRBV28|TRBJ2-7
CASSFYRGLHEQYF
>TRBV6-5|TRBJ1-4
CASNNQGRWEKLFF
>TRBV9|TRBJ1-5
CASSPHADGHNQPQHF
>TRBV11-3|TRBJ1-6
CASSPGLTYNSPLHF
>TRBV11-2|TRBJ1-4
CASSPGSRNEKLFF
>TRBV3-1/TRBV3-2|TRBJ2-7
CASSPPGEKASYEQYF
>TRBV7-9|TRBJ1-1
CASSPTPGGRTEAFF
>TRBV28|TRBJ1-6
CASRTGGIYNSPLHF
>TRBV19|TRBJ2-1
CASSISGGNNEQFF
>TRBV11-3|TRBJ2-7
CASSLVGRPYEQYF
>TRBV7-2|TRBJ1-1
CASSLVTGMSEAFF
>TRBV18|TRBJ2-2
CASSDTGELFF